This T cell receptor beta chain was sequenced in a study of blood T cell repertoires in COVID-19. Overall study: Some COVID-19 samples were acute and others convalescent; all came from the United States, Italy and Spain. The cDNA or gDNA used as material had been derived from T cells, B-cell-depleted T cells, or PBMCs.

A note on this clone: One end of the junction is discordant with germline, which a read error may explain.

As originally analysed: Reference gene primer amplification yielded estimated nucleated cell counts. The repertoire was sequenced with immunoSEQ multiplex PCR; TCRdb's copy has only in-frame clones and lacks some. V and J calls and clone size are given by that table; D and trimming were obtained from the DNA. The table records about 310,000 clones, about nine tenths of them present only once. The CDR3 extends over 11 amino acids. Germline-derived CDR1 and CDR2 are MDHEN and SYDVKM. This TCR was recovered from a man aged 50 to 60 with active or convalescent COVID-19. The chain recombines TRBV28 with TRBJ1-2, with D maybe TRBD1 (5 bases). The material sequenced was peripheral blood. The CDR3 coding sequence is TGTGCCAGCAGTTTAGAACGACAGATTTTATTC. It is translated as CASSLERQILF.